This TCR beta chain was captured in a study of neurological immune-mediated disorders. Overall study results and limits: The absence of shared CDR3 amino acid sequences among expanded clones across subjects suggests private repertoires in all groups.

Only a few counts were recorded for this clonotype. Its specificity is not known. This CDR3 is 10 amino acids long. Germline CDR1 reads SQVTM; CDR2 reads ANQGSEA. V was cut by 6 bases and J by 10 bases, with 12 bases left in between. TCRdb processed the 5' RACE reads anew with MiXCR; each CDR3 protein has one entry. The data hold under 75,000 distinct CDR3 sequences, with roughly 5% observed a single time. The chain carries TRBV29-1 and TRBJ1-1; D remains unclear. Sample: PBMCs. This clonotype originated in a human donor with multiple sclerosis. The donor label of this sample is uncertain. The DNA of the CDR3 is TGCAGCGTCGGAGGCTCCGTAGCTTTCTTT. Translating it yields CSVGGSVAFF.